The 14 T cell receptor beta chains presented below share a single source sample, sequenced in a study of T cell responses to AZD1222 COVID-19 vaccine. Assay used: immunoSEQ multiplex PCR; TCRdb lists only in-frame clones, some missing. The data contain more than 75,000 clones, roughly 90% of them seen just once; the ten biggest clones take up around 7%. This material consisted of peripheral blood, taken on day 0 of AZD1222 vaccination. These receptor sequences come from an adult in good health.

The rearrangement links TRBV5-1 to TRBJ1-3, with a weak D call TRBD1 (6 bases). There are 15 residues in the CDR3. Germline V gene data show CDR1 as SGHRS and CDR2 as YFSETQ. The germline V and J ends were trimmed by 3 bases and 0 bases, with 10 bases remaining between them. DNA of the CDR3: TGCGCCAGCAGCTGGGGGGACACCTCTGGAAACACCATATATTTT. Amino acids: CASSWGDTSGNTIYF. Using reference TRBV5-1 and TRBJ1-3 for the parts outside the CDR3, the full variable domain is KAGVTQTPRYLIKTRGQQVTLSCSPISGHRSVSWYQQTPGQGLQFLFEYFSETQRNKGNFPGRFSGRQFSNSRSEMNVSTLELGDSALYLCASSWGDTSGNTIYFGEGSWLTVV.

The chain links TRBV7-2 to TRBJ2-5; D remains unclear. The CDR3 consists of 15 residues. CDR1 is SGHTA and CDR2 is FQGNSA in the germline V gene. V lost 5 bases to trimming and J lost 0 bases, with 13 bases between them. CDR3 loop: CASSPGPENQETQYF. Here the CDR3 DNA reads TGTGCCAGCAGCCCCGGTCCGGAAAACCAAGAGACCCAGTACTTC.

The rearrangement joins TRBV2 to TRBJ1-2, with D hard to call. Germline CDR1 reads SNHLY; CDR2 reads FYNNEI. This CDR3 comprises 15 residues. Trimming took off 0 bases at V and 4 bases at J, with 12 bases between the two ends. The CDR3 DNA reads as TGTGCCAGCAGTGAAGCGGAGGGCGTACGCTATGGCTACACCTTC. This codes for CASSEAEGVRYGYTF.

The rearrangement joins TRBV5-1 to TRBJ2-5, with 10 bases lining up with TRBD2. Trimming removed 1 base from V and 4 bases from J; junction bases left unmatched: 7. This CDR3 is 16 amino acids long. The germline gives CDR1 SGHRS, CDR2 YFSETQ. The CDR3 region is CASSLPALAGAETQYF. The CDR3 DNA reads TGCGCCAGCAGCTTGCCAGCGCTAGCGGGGGCAGAGACCCAGTACTTC. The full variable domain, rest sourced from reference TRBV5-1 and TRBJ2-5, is KAGVTQTPRYLIKTRGQQVTLSCSPISGHRSVSWYQQTPGQGLQFLFEYFSETQRNKGNFPGRFSGRQFSNSRSEMNVSTLELGDSALYLCASSLPALAGAETQYFGPGTRLLVL.

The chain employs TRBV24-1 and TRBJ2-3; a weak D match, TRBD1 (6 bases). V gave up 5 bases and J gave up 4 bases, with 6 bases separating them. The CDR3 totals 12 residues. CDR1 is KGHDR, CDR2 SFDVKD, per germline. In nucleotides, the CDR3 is TGTGCCACCAGTGGGGGGCCAGATACGCAGTATTTT. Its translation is CATSGGPDTQYF.

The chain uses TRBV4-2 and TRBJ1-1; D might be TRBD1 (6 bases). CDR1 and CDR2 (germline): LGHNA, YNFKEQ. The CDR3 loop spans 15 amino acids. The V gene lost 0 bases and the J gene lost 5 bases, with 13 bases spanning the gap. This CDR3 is CASSQEPGDWTEAFF. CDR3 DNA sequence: TGTGCCAGCAGCCAAGAACCAGGGGATTGGACTGAAGCTTTCTTT.

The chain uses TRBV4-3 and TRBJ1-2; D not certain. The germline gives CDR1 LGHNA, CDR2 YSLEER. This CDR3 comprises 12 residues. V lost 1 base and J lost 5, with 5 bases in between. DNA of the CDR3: TGCGCCAGCAGCCAAGCTCAATATGGCTACACCTTC. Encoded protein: CASSQAQYGYTF.

The CDR3, as DNA: TGCGCCAGCAGTTCTGGGTACACTGAAGCTTTCTTT. This encodes CASSSGYTEAFF. The gene calls are TRBV5-1 and TRBJ1-1; no reliable D call. V gave up 5 bases and J gave up 3 bases, with 8 bases separating them. The CDR3 has 12 residues. CDR1 SGHRS and CDR2 YFSETQ come from the germline V gene.

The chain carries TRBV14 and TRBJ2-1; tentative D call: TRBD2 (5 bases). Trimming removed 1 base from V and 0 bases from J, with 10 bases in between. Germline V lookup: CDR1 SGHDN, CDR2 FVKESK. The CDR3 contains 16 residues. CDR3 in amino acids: CASSQGTWSSYNEQFF. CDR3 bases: TGTGCCAGCAGCCAAGGGACTTGGAGCTCCTACAATGAGCAGTTCTTC.

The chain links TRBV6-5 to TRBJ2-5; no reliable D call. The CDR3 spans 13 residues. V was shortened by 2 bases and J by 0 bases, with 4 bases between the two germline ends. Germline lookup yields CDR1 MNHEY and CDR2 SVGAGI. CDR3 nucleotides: TGTGCCAGCAGTTACGTGTACCAAGAGACCCAGTACTTC. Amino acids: CASSYVYQETQYF.

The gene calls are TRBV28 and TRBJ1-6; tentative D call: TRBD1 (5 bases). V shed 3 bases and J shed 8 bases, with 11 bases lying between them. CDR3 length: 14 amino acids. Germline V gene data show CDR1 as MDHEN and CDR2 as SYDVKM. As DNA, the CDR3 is TGTGCCAGCAGTTTGGGCAGGGTGGATTCACCCCTCCACTTT. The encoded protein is CASSLGRVDSPLHF.

CDR3 amino acids: CASSFGTAQYEQYF. The CDR3 DNA follows: TGTGCCAGCAGCTTTGGGACCGCTCAATACGAGCAGTACTTC. The chain recombines TRBV7-2 with TRBJ2-7; the D call may be TRBD1 or TRBD2 (5 bases each). V was clipped by 3 bases and J by 4 bases, with 13 bases between them. CDR3 length: 14 amino acids. Germline lookup yields CDR1 SGHTA and CDR2 FQGNSA.

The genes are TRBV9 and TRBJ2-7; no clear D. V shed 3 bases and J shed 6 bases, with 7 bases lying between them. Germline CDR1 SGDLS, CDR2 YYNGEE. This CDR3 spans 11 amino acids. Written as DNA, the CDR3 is TGTGCCAGCAGCGCTGGCCCCGAGCAGTACTTC. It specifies CASSAGPEQYF.

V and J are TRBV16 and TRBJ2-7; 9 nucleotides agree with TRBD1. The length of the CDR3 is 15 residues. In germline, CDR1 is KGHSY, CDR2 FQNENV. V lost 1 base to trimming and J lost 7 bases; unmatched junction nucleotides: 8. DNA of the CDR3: TGTGCCAGCAGCCAATATGGGACAGGGTTGAGGGAGCAGTACTTC. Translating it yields CASSQYGTGLREQYF.